This T cell receptor beta chain was identified during a study of shared clonotypes between healthy human individuals. Study results and limitations: In this cohort, only blood was sampled, and tissue repertoires likely differ.

Sorted-subset replicate PCR reactions contained roughly 200 ng DNA, corresponding to approximately 30,000 T cell genomes. Clones were sequenced by immunoSEQ multiplex PCR, and TCRdb holds only the in-frame ones, with some missing. Of roughly 700,000 clones listed, 74% are singletons. Per the germline V gene, CDR1 is SGDLS and CDR2 is YYNGEE. The CDR3 is 16 amino acids. The V end lost 4 bases, the J end lost 1 base, and 15 bases lay between the germline ends. Splitting of CD4+ cells produced CD45RA+ naive and CD45RA-negative memory subsets. In this sample, this clone turned up once. The antigen is not known.

The receptor's source is a woman younger than 45 in good health. Sequencing was carried out using memory CD4+ T cells sorted from blood. Subset defined: CD45RA-negative fraction. This rearrangement joins TRBV9 to TRBJ1-3; perhaps TRBD1 as D (5 bases). The CDR3 coding sequence is TGTGCCAGCAGCTTGGGACCCGGAGGGTCTGGAAACACCATATATTTT. Translated, it gives CASSLGPGGSGNTIYF.